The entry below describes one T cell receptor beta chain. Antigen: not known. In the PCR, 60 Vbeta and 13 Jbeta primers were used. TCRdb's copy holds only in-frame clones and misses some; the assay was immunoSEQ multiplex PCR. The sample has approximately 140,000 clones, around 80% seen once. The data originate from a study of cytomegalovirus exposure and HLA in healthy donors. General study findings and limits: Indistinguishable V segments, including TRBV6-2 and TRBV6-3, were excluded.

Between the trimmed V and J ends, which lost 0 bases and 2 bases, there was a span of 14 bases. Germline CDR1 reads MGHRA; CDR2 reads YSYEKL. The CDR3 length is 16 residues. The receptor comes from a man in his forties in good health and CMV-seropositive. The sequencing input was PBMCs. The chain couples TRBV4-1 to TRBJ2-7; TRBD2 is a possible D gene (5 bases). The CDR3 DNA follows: TGCGCCAGCAGCCAAGACCCCTCACTAGTTCCCTACGAGCAGTACTTC. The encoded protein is CASSQDPSLVPYEQYF.